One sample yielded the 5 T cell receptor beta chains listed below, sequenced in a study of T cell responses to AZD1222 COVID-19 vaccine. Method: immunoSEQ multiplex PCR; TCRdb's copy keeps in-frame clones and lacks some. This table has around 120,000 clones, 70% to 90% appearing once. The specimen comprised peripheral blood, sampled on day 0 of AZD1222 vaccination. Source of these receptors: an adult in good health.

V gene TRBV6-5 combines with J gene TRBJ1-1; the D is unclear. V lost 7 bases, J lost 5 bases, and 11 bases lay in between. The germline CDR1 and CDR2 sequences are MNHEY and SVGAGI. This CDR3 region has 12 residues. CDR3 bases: TGTGCCAGCACCGACGGGAGGACTGAAGCTTTCTTT. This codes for CASTDGRTEAFF.

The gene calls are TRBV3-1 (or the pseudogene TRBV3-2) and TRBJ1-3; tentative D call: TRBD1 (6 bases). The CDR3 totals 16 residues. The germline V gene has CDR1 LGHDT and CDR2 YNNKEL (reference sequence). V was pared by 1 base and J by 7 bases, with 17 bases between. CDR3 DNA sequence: TGTGCCAGCAGCCAAGTCTGGGGGCAGGGTTCGAACACCATATATTTT. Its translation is CASSQVWGQGSNTIYF.

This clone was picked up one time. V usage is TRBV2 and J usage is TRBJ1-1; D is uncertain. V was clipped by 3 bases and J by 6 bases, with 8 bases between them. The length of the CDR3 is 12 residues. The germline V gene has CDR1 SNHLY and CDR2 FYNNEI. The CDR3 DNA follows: TGTGCCAGCAGTGAGCGTTTCGCTGAAGCTTTCTTT. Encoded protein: CASSERFAEAFF.

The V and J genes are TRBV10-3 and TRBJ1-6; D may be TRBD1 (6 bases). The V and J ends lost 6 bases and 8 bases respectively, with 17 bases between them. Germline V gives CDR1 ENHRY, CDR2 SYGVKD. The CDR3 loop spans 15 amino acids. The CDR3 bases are TGTGCCATCAGGAGGACAGCGCTAAAGGATTCACCCCTCCACTTT. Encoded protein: CAIRRTALKDSPLHF.

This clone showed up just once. The CDR3 DNA is TGTGCCACCGCCCGAGGGGCAGGGGACATCTATAATTCACCCCTCCACTTT. Protein product: CATARGAGDIYNSPLHF. This chain links TRBV10-3 with TRBJ1-6, with a possible D match to TRBD1 (6 bases). Trimming pared 10 bases from V and 3 bases from J, leaving 22 bases between. The CDR3 is 17 residues long. The germline V gene encodes CDR1 ENHRY and CDR2 SYGVKD.